Each of the 12 T cell receptor beta chains below was sequenced from the same sample in a study of human CD4 T cells and Enterobacteriaceae. Sequencing was performed with immunoSEQ multiplex PCR; in TCRdb, only in-frame clones are kept and a portion is missing. The data show several hundred clones, around 41% seen once. After roughly 6-7 days, proliferating activated T cells were FACS-sorted as CFSE-low CD25+ ICOS+ cells. Sorted memory CD4+ T cells were CFSE-labeled and cultured 2:1 with irradiated antigen-pulsed autologous monocytes. All CD4+ cells other than CD45RA+CCR7+CD95- naive cells were sorted as memory, over 95% pure. The sample taken for sequencing was bacteria-reactive CD4+ T cells grown in culture. The subset denotes: CFSE-low proliferating memory CD4 T cells sorted after in vitro stimulation with a heat-inactivated bacterium or M. tuberculosis lysate. The receptors stem from a human donor in good health.

V and J are TRBV4-1 and TRBJ2-1; 7 bases are a match to TRBD1. The CDR3 loop spans 15 amino acids. From germline, CDR1 is MGHRA and CDR2 YSYEKL. Trimming at V came to 4 bases and at J to 0 bases, leaving 3 bases not matched to a gene. CDR3 sequence (DNA): TGCGCCAGCAGCCGACAGGGAAGCTCCTACAATGAGCAGTTCTTC. This gives the protein CASSRQGSSYNEQFF.

The chain links TRBV7-6 to TRBJ2-5; 9 bases match TRBD1. CDR3 length: 14 residues. Germline lookup yields CDR1 SGHVS and CDR2 FNYEAQ. Germline trimming cut 5 bases from V and 4 bases from J; bases unmatched to any gene: 5. This CDR3 reads CASSPRTGAETQYF. CDR3 sequence (DNA): TGTGCCAGCAGCCCAAGGACAGGGGCAGAGACCCAGTACTTC.

This clone was seen a handful of times. The rearrangement links TRBV7-2 to TRBJ2-4; TRBD2 agrees at 9 bases. V dropped 5 bases and J dropped 4; count of bases not matched to a gene: 9. CDR1 SGHTA and CDR2 FQGNSA come from the germline V gene. The CDR3 covers 16 residues. Here the CDR3 reads CASSRGDSGRKNIQYF. In DNA form, the CDR3 reads TGTGCCAGCAGCCGCGGGGATAGCGGGAGAAAAAACATTCAGTACTTC.

This chain joins TRBV18 and TRBJ2-5, with D uncertain. Germline values: CDR1 KGHSH, CDR2 LQKENI. V lost 0 bases and J 6 bases, leaving 14 bases between the germline ends. This CDR3 is 15 amino acids long. The CDR3 loop is CASSPPAWKPQTQYF. CDR3 DNA sequence: TGTGCCAGCTCACCACCGGCCTGGAAGCCCCAGACCCAGTACTTC.

CDR3 loop: CATSRDPAQETQYF. The CDR3 DNA is TGTGCCACCAGCAGAGATCCCGCTCAAGAGACCCAGTACTTC. V usage is TRBV15 and J usage is TRBJ2-5; D is uncertain. Germline V gene sequence: CDR1 LNHNV, CDR2 YYDKDF (reference sequence). This CDR3 contains 14 residues. Trimming cost V 0 bases and J 2 bases, with 7 bases left between them.

This clone turned up a few times. The CDR3 DNA is TGTGCCAGCCGGCGGCAGATGAATGAAAAACTGTTTTTT. Translated: CASRRQMNEKLFF. V gene TRBV2 combines with J gene TRBJ1-4; D ambiguous. Germline-derived CDR1 and CDR2 are SNHLY and FYNNEI. The length of the CDR3 is 13 residues. The V gene lost 8 bases and the J gene lost 5 bases, with 12 bases spanning the gap.

This clone has just a few counts. In nucleotides, the CDR3 is TGTGCCAGCAGTGAAGCGTCAGGGAATAGCAATCAGCCCCAGCATTTT. Translated, it gives CASSEASGNSNQPQHF. The rearrangement joins TRBV6-1 to TRBJ1-5; D is perhaps TRBD1 (5 bases). CDR3 length equals 16 residues. The V gene's germline CDR1 is MNHNS and CDR2 SASEGT. V lost 0 bases and J 0 bases, leaving 9 bases between the germline ends.

The chain has TRBV30 and TRBJ1-6; D is possibly TRBD1 (6 bases). The germline V and J ends were trimmed by 4 bases and 6 bases, with 10 bases remaining between them. The germline V gene has CDR1 GTSNPN and CDR2 SVGIG (reference sequence). This CDR3 comprises 13 residues. CDR3 bases: TGTGCCTGGAAAGGACAGCCTAATTCACCCCTCCACTTT. As protein: CAWKGQPNSPLHF.

V usage is TRBV5-1 and J usage is TRBJ2-5; D uncertain. The CDR3 runs to 15 residues. V lost 4 bases, J lost 0 bases, and 13 bases lay in between. Germline values: CDR1 SGHRS, CDR2 YFSETQ. The CDR3 reads CASSPTPENQETQYF. CDR3 nucleotides: TGCGCCAGCAGCCCGACCCCGGAGAACCAAGAGACCCAGTACTTC.

This clone showed up just a few times. The chain couples TRBV5-1 to TRBJ1-1; D ambiguous. V was shortened by 2 bases and J by 4 bases, with 21 bases between the two germline ends. This CDR3 has 17 residues. Germline V CDR1 and CDR2: SGHRS, YFSETQ. In DNA form, the CDR3 reads TGCGCCAGCAGCTTTGCCGATCGGGTTTTTCGGGCCACTGAAGCTTTCTTT. Its translation: CASSFADRVFRATEAFF.

The rearrangement uses TRBV28 and TRBJ1-2, with D perhaps matching TRBD1 (6 bases). Trimming removed 7 bases at V and 4 bases at J, with 13 bases between. The length of the CDR3 is 13 residues. Per the germline V gene, CDR1 is MDHEN and CDR2 is SYDVKM. The CDR3 loop reads CASNPQGAYGYTF. DNA of the CDR3: TGTGCCAGCAACCCACAGGGCGCCTATGGCTACACCTTC.

In this sample, this clone is large. The V gene is TRBV30, the J gene TRBJ1-1; no definite D call. The CDR3 runs to 15 residues. Germline assignment: CDR1 GTSNPN and CDR2 SVGIG (reference sequence). V lost 2 bases and J 11 bases, leaving 24 bases between the germline ends. CDR3 sequence: CAWSPRELRGDGAFF. The DNA for the CDR3 is TGTGCCTGGAGTCCAAGGGAACTCCGGGGTGACGGGGCTTTCTTT.